This T cell receptor (beta chain) was identified during a study of a mutant IDH1 vaccine in newly diagnosed glioma. On the study more broadly: Patients were pretreated with radiotherapy, temozolomide, or both, mostly both. Whole-study results and caveats: Around 93% of patients showed vaccine-induced immune responses across multiple MHC alleles.

Produced via immunoSEQ multiplex PCR; TCRdb's table is partial and in-frame only. The sample lists roughly 84,000 clones, more than 65% occurring once. The CDR3 totals 15 residues. Germline assignment: CDR1 LGHNA and CDR2 YNFKEQ. With 4 bases clipped from V and 4 bases from J, the junction kept 8 bases outside the gene matches. Concerning this clone itself: Its target is unknown.

Documented time point: baseline, week 1 (first vaccination visit). Treatment defined: pre-vaccination baseline after standard-of-care therapy. The sequence was obtained from a man aged 40-49 years with glioma. Some clones in this sample may be carry-over from other donors' samples. The chain uses TRBV4-2 and TRBJ2-7; 9 bases line up with TRBD1. The specimen comprised PBMCs, sampled from a glioma patient treated with radiotherapy, temozolomide or both. In DNA, the CDR3 is TGTGCCAGCAGCCCGACGACAGGGGGTAATTACGAGCAGTACTTC. As protein: CASSPTTGGNYEQYF.